This T cell receptor (beta chain) was recovered during a study of vaccination effects on CD4 cells after COVID-19. Profiling relied on immunoSEQ multiplex PCR, and the TCRdb table lists in-frame clones only, not all of them. The data show some 15,000 clones, with more than 60% seen just once and roughly 25% held by the top ten. ViraFEST used viral peptide pools to expand antigen-specific CD4+ T cells before sequencing. Culturing for approximately 10 days preceded CD4+ T cell isolation. Each participant was administered two doses of either the BNT162b2 or the mRNA-1273 vaccine. Concerning this clone: The antigen is undetermined.

This TCR came from a human donor who received a COVID-19 vaccine. The sequencing here drew on CD4+ T cells from PBMCs cultured with HCoV-NL63 spike peptides, taken after COVID-19 vaccination.

CDR3 sequence: CASRFTGVAGEKLFF. The DNA for the CDR3 is TGTGCCAGCAGATTTACAGGGGTCGCCGGTGAAAAACTGTTTTTT. The rearrangement uses TRBV7-2 and TRBJ1-4; 7 bases are shared with TRBD1. From germline, CDR1 is SGHTA and CDR2 FQGNSA. The CDR3 has 15 residues. V dropped 6 bases and J dropped 7; count of bases not matched to a gene: 11.